This T cell receptor beta chain was recorded in a study of PD-1 blockade in classical Hodgkin lymphoma (dated by TCRdb to 2018 to 2021). Background on the whole study: Nivolumab dosing was 3 mg/kg intravenously every 2 weeks, continuing until either disease progression or unacceptable toxicity. A peripheral blood immune signature of response to PD-1 blockade in classical Hodgkin lymphoma was defined using TCR beta sequencing and CyTOF.

The time point tag for this specimen amounts to: cycle 1 day 1 (C1D1), immediately before nivolumab initiation. Relapse after autologous stem cell transplantation had occurred in all trial patients, and cohorts A, B and C were distinguished by prior brentuximab vedotin exposure. The trial cohort was composed of roughly 60 patients with relapsed/refractory classical Hodgkin lymphoma, for whom complete response, partial response or progressive disease was recorded as best overall response. Single-agent nivolumab was administered to trial patients in the multi-cohort phase II CheckMate 205 trial. An independent review committee assessed best overall response by applying the 2007 International Working Group response criteria. Trial PBMCs were obtained immediately prior to nivolumab initiation (C1D1) and on therapy at cycle 2 day 1 and cycle 4 day 1. Peripheral blood was collected in 8 mL Vacutainer Cell Preparation Tubes, from which PBMCs were isolated by centrifugation and then cryopreserved.

The full study reports these points: By C4D1, a significant rise was seen in CD4+ TCR diversity but not in CD8+ TCR diversity (p=0.0027 vs p=0.16), and the rise was most apparent among complete responders (p=0.02). Baseline TCR diversity was reported to be lower in newly diagnosed patients than in healthy donors, and even lower in relapsed/refractory patients. The study covered only a single clinical trial cohort, and the causes of the repertoire differences, possibly disease activity or prior therapy, were still not defined. Lower diversity was observed in patients in whom nivolumab was started less than 1 year after ASCT, and these patients were excluded from later analyses so that confounding by immune reconstitution would be avoided. Trial patients with a complete response had baseline diversity similar to that of newly diagnosed patients, while partial responders and progressors had significantly lower diversity.

Genomic DNA was extracted with the Qiagen DNeasy kit from unsorted PBMCs and from negatively selected CD4+ and CD8+ fractions. TCR beta CDR3 regions were amplified by immunoSEQ multiplex PCR using primers annealing to V and J segments. A synthetic immune receptor repertoire was used to minimize amplification bias, and any residual bias was removed computationally once sequencing was done. Per the original workflow: Custom Python scripts were used to quantify repertoire diversity as the Shannon entropy index. The unsorted, CD4+ and CD8+ repertoires were each analyzed separately, with the exception of combined analyses, where CD4+ and CD8+ sequences were merged in silico. Clonal expansion was defined as at least a 2-fold frequency increase after treatment relative to C1D1, with a pseudocount of 0.5 for undetected baseline clones. Singleton clones were defined as clones with 0 or 1 copy at C1D1, and non-singleton clones were defined as clones with 2 or more copies. By matching protein sequences in sorted samples from the same patient, clones expanded in unsorted samples were annotated as CD4+, CD8+ or unknown. Wilcoxon tests were applied to paired samples to test diversity changes from C1D1 to C4D1. TCRdb retrieved this table from immuneACCESS and kept in-frame rearrangements only. Not all clones are present; in checked studies, unresolved V genes account for under half, and no reason is known for the remainder. The V and J calls and clone size come from that table; D and trimming were worked out from the DNA. This sample holds almost 85,000 clones; approximately 91% were observed only once. Jointly, the top ten make up approximately 22% of the sample.

Spanning cysteine to phenylalanine, the CDR3 consists of 16 amino acids. The DNA shown is the 48-base CDR3, in frame from base 1. Based on the germline V gene, the CDR1 and CDR2 sequences are KGHSH and LQKENI. V gives up 4 bases and J gives up 2 bases, and the segment between their germline ends measures 15 bases. On this clone itself: Its binding antigen is unknown. Per-base quality was not reported, and no clone a single base away is much larger than it.

The sequence links TRBV18 to TRBJ1-5; TRBD1 could be the D gene, as 6 bases match. This TCR came from a human donor with classical Hodgkin lymphoma. The sample here was peripheral blood mononuclear cells (PBMCs), taken at baseline. The CDR3 in this case is CASSQGGPRGNQPQHF. DNA sequence: TGTGCCAGCTCACAGGGGGGACCTCGAGGCAATCAGCCCCAGCATTTT.